This TCR beta chain was profiled in a study of T-cell memory formation after mild COVID-19. Study observations and caveats: CD4/CD8 balance characterized clones contracting day 15 to 85, and CD4+ skew characterized later expanders. Second-wave clones that peaked on day 37 lacked confirmed SARS-CoV-2 specificity. Cross-reactive memory apparently joined, as some responding clones appeared in pre-infection memory.

Comments on this clonotype: Its specificity is unknown.

TCRdb used MiXCR to reprocess the 5' RACE reads, holding one entry per CDR3 protein. The repertoire consists of under 200,000 distinct CDR3 sequences, with under 14% occurring once and the leading ten covering 3.5% to 4.5%. Sequencing was performed on PBMCs or a T cell subset sorted from them (not recorded which). This sequence originates from a man between 18 and 29 years old who had mild COVID-19 (a few samples of this study predate the infection). Cell type and time point are not known.

In DNA form, the CDR3 reads TGCAGTGCTAGAGTACAGGGGGTAGTCTATGGCTACACCTTC. Translated: CSARVQGVVYGYTF. The chain employs TRBV20-1 and TRBJ1-2, with 8 positions matching TRBD1. Germline trimming cut 1 base from V and 4 bases from J; bases unmatched to any gene: 5. This CDR3 contains 14 residues. Germline V gene lookup returns CDR1 DFQATT and CDR2 SNEGSKA (reference sequence).